A selection of T cell receptor beta chains follows, all from one sample in a study of CD4 T cells in relation to SARS-CoV-2 and coronaviruses. Method: immunoSEQ multiplex PCR; TCRdb's copy keeps in-frame clones and lacks some. The sample holds 20,000 to 25,000 clones, about four fifths seen once. Antigens for these TCRs are unknown. The sample comprised CD4+ T cells from PBMCs, cultured in vitro. These TCRs come from a human donor in good health. The conserved cysteine and the conserved F or W are not part of the CDR3 here. The order of the fields is J gene, V gene, clone size, CDR3 protein. Size is stated for part of the rows, as once, few or many counts, or as a class when the clone is expanded.

j_call: TRBJ1-4
v_call: TRBV9
clone_size: -
cdr3_aa: ASSGGTAVNEKLF

j_call: TRBJ2-5
v_call: TRBV7-2
clone_size: once
cdr3_aa: ASSTYQETQY

j_call: TRBJ2-3
v_call: TRBV7-2
clone_size: -
cdr3_aa: ASSLVASGGADTQY

j_call: TRBJ1-6
v_call: TRBV9
clone_size: -
cdr3_aa: ASSPRQGNSSPLH

j_call: TRBJ1-6
v_call: TRBV19
clone_size: few
cdr3_aa: ASEGQGGVNSPLH

j_call: TRBJ2-1
v_call: TRBV5-5
clone_size: -
cdr3_aa: ASRLDRGRDEQF

j_call: TRBJ1-2
v_call: TRBV3-1/TRBV3-2
clone_size: -
cdr3_aa: ASSFLTGPNYGYT

j_call: TRBJ2-7
v_call: TRBV6-5
clone_size: -
cdr3_aa: ASSPLAGGPYEQY

j_call: TRBJ2-1
v_call: TRBV5-8
clone_size: -
cdr3_aa: ASSSGTSSYNEQF

j_call: TRBJ1-6
v_call: TRBV10-3
clone_size: -
cdr3_aa: AISGNNLNSPLH

j_call: TRBJ2-5
v_call: TRBV5-6
clone_size: once
cdr3_aa: ASSWYSRLAGPETQY

j_call: TRBJ2-7
v_call: TRBV6-1
clone_size: -
cdr3_aa: ASSEALQGLYEQY

j_call: TRBJ2-1
v_call: TRBV7-4
clone_size: -
cdr3_aa: ASSLVTLQGAWEIAYNEQF

j_call: TRBJ1-1
v_call: TRBV6-6
clone_size: -
cdr3_aa: ASTNRQGEAF

j_call: TRBJ2-3
v_call: TRBV7-6
clone_size: -
cdr3_aa: ASSLGVALSGANTDTQY

j_call: TRBJ1-1
v_call: TRBV5-6
clone_size: -
cdr3_aa: ASSPDRTPTMNTEAF

j_call: TRBJ1-1
v_call: TRBV6-6
clone_size: -
cdr3_aa: ASSYGQVNTEAF

j_call: TRBJ2-3
v_call: TRBV6-4
clone_size: -
cdr3_aa: ASSVLAGTDTQY

j_call: TRBJ2-1
v_call: TRBV5-1
clone_size: once
cdr3_aa: ASSSLGHNEQF

j_call: TRBJ2-1
v_call: TRBV7-9
clone_size: -
cdr3_aa: ASSLGGGDEQF

j_call: TRBJ2-2
v_call: TRBV9
clone_size: -
cdr3_aa: ASSGRGQGTGELF

j_call: TRBJ2-7
v_call: TRBV5-1
clone_size: -
cdr3_aa: ASSADRDEQY

j_call: TRBJ2-3
v_call: TRBV14
clone_size: -
cdr3_aa: ASSPMGSGGTDTQY

j_call: TRBJ2-3
v_call: TRBV5-5
clone_size: -
cdr3_aa: ASSLYTGGGDTQY

j_call: TRBJ2-1
v_call: TRBV3-1/TRBV3-2
clone_size: -
cdr3_aa: ASRASGTEDNEQF

j_call: TRBJ1-2
v_call: TRBV7-2
clone_size: -
cdr3_aa: ASSPRQGAGGYT

j_call: TRBJ2-3
v_call: TRBV5-4
clone_size: -
cdr3_aa: ASSPDLTDTQY

j_call: TRBJ2-3
v_call: TRBV4-2
clone_size: -
cdr3_aa: ASSHIAGSLVTDTQY

j_call: TRBJ2-5
v_call: TRBV2
clone_size: -
cdr3_aa: ASRERGTRNQETQY

j_call: TRBJ2-5
v_call: TRBV4-3
clone_size: -
cdr3_aa: ASSQVVRQETQY

j_call: TRBJ2-7
v_call: TRBV6-5
clone_size: -
cdr3_aa: ASSYFIQGAIYEQY

j_call: TRBJ1-5
v_call: TRBV19
clone_size: -
cdr3_aa: ASTRQGNQPQH

j_call: TRBJ2-7
v_call: TRBV11-1
clone_size: once
cdr3_aa: ASSLALAGAHEQY

j_call: TRBJ1-5
v_call: TRBV2
clone_size: few
cdr3_aa: ASSFASNQPQH

j_call: TRBJ1-1
v_call: TRBV5-4
clone_size: -
cdr3_aa: ASSFRVGVGAEAF

j_call: TRBJ2-7
v_call: TRBV4-3
clone_size: -
cdr3_aa: ASSQDRGGLKQY

j_call: TRBJ1-1
v_call: TRBV6-1
clone_size: -
cdr3_aa: ASSEGGGTNEAF

j_call: TRBJ2-7
v_call: TRBV6-5
clone_size: -
cdr3_aa: ASSYGQGFYEQY

j_call: TRBJ1-2
v_call: TRBV5-1
clone_size: few
cdr3_aa: ASSLGQTSGYT

j_call: TRBJ1-1
v_call: TRBV4-2
clone_size: -
cdr3_aa: ASSQVDREAEAF

j_call: TRBJ1-1
v_call: TRBV19
clone_size: -
cdr3_aa: ASSPGAMNTEAF

j_call: TRBJ2-2
v_call: TRBV10-3
clone_size: -
cdr3_aa: ATGQLLTGELF